A selection of T cell receptor beta chains follows, all from one sample in a study of cytomegalovirus exposure and HLA in healthy donors. This table comes from immunoSEQ multiplex PCR, and its TCRdb copy is limited to in-frame clones, with some not included. Of 170,000 or so clones in the sample, 65% to 80% are singletons; the top ten hold about 1.5%. What was sequenced was PBMCs. The receptors stem from a woman aged 25 to 39 in good health and CMV-seronegative. The CDR3 runs from the conserved cysteine through the conserved F or W. Fields, in order: D gene, J gene, V gene, CDR3 length, clone size, CDR3 DNA, CDR3 protein. The D gene is left open where the match is weak. The listing skips clone size in some rows; elsewhere it reads once, few, many or a size class.

NA	TRBJ2-1	TRBV4-1	16	few	TGCGCCAGCAGCCAAGCCTTCCTCAGCTCCTACAATGAGCAGTTCTTC	CASSQAFLSSYNEQFF
TRBD1	TRBJ2-1	TRBV30	12	NA	TGTGCCTGGAGTGCATCCGGGACAGGGTCATTCTTC	CAWSASGTGSFF
NA	TRBJ2-5	TRBV6-1	12	NA	TGTGCCAGTAGCCCTCGGCAAGAGACCCAGTACTTC	CASSPRQETQYF
TRBD2	TRBJ2-5	TRBV15	13	few	TGTGCCACCAGCAGTAGCGGGAGTGAGACCCAGTACTTC	CATSSSGSETQYF
NA	TRBJ1-3	TRBV11-2	14	NA	TGTGCCAGCCGACTAGGCGCCTCTGGAAACACCATATATTTT	CASRLGASGNTIYF
NA	TRBJ2-1	TRBV7-2	14	few	TGTGCCAGCAGCCCAGTAGGAGCAGAGAATGAGCAGTTCTTC	CASSPVGAENEQFF
NA	TRBJ2-7	TRBV7-9	16	NA	TGTTCCAGCAGCGCCTCCGTAGCATCAATAACCTACGAGCAGTACTTC	CSSSASVASITYEQYF
TRBD1	TRBJ2-7	TRBV18	14	NA	TGTGCCAGCTCACCATTCGGACAGGGGTACGAGCAGTACTTC	CASSPFGQGYEQYF
TRBD2	TRBJ2-7	TRBV5-1	15	NA	TGCGCCAGCAGCTTGGTAACTAGCGGGAACTACGAGCAGTACTTC	CASSLVTSGNYEQYF
TRBD2	TRBJ2-3	TRBV7-3	16	few	TGTGCCAGCAGCTTTTTTGGCGGGGGGGGGACAGATACGCAGTATTTT	CASSFFGGGGTDTQYF
NA	TRBJ1-3	TRBV10-3	12	NA	TGTGCCATCCGGGGACAACGAAACACCATATATTTT	CAIRGQRNTIYF
TRBD2	TRBJ2-4	TRBV4-1	18	NA	TGCGCCAGCAGCCAAGGTTCGCCTAGCGGGAGGGCCAAAAACATTCAGTACTTC	CASSQGSPSGRAKNIQYF
TRBD1	TRBJ2-1	TRBV7-9	15	NA	TGTGCCAGCAGCCCCGGGACAGGGGGCCCCAATGAGCAGTTCTTC	CASSPGTGGPNEQFF
NA	TRBJ1-1	TRBV29-1	13	NA	TGCAGCGTAACAGTAGATATGAACACTGAAGCTTTCTTT	CSVTVDMNTEAFF
TRBD2	TRBJ2-7	TRBV7-2	16	NA	TGTGCCAGCAGCCCGTGGGCTAGCGGTAAACCCTACGAGCAGTACTTC	CASSPWASGKPYEQYF
NA	TRBJ1-1	TRBV4-1	15	NA	TGCGCCAGCAGCCTAGAACAGAACGAGGGAGGTGAAGCTTTCTTT	CASSLEQNEGGEAFF
TRBD1	TRBJ2-7	TRBV2	14	NA	TGTGCCAGCAGTCCCCCGACAGGGGGGCACGAGCAGTACTTC	CASSPPTGGHEQYF
NA	TRBJ2-7	TRBV5-1	15	few	TGCGCCAGCAGCACCTCGATGGGCGGGACCTACGAGCAGTACTTC	CASSTSMGGTYEQYF
TRBD2	TRBJ2-5	TRBV5-1	17	NA	TGCGCCAGCAGCTCGCATACTAGCGGGAGGGCAGTTGAGACCCAGTACTTC	CASSSHTSGRAVETQYF
NA	TRBJ1-1	TRBV9	16	NA	TGTGCCAGCAGCGTTAGGGGGGGGTCGTGGAACACTGAAGCTTTCTTT	CASSVRGGSWNTEAFF
NA	TRBJ1-4	TRBV4-1	18	NA	TGCGCCAGCAGCCAAGACCGTGGATTTCAGGGGTACCATGAAAAACTGTTTTTT	CASSQDRGFQGYHEKLFF
TRBD2	TRBJ2-1	TRBV7-9	15	few	TGTGCCAGCAGCTTAGTAACGGGGGGGAACAATGAGCAGTTCTTC	CASSLVTGGNNEQFF
NA	TRBJ2-7	TRBV7-8	11	few	TGTGCCAGCAGCCACTCGAACGAGCAGTACTTC	CASSHSNEQYF
TRBD2	TRBJ2-7	TRBV7-8	15	NA	TGTGCCAGCAGCCAAAGCGGGGGGCCAACCTACGAGCAGTACTTC	CASSQSGGPTYEQYF
TRBD1	TRBJ2-7	TRBV19	16	NA	TGTGCCAGTAGTAGCTATTCGACAGGGGGTTCCTACGAGCAGTACTTC	CASSSYSTGGSYEQYF
NA	TRBJ2-2	TRBV11-2	16	NA	TGTGCCAGCAGCTTAGATGCGGGGACCAACACCGGGGAGCTGTTTTTT	CASSLDAGTNTGELFF
NA	TRBJ2-7	TRBV27	14	NA	TGTGCCAGCAGTTTGGTCCAGGGCTCCTACGAGCAGTACTTC	CASSLVQGSYEQYF
NA	TRBJ1-1	TRBV2	14	NA	TGTGCCAGCAGTGAAATCAGGGTGGGCACTGAAGCTTTCTTT	CASSEIRVGTEAFF
TRBD1	TRBJ2-5	TRBV27	17	few	TGTGCCAGCAGTACAACCCCCGGGACAGGGGGCCAAGAGACCCAGTACTTC	CASSTTPGTGGQETQYF
NA	TRBJ1-5	TRBV15	15	NA	TGTGCCACCAGCAGAGGTTGGCAGAGCAATCAGCCCCAGCATTTT	CATSRGWQSNQPQHF
NA	TRBJ2-5	TRBV5-1	14	NA	TGCGCCAGCAGCTTGGGAACGGGCCAAGAGACCCAGTACTTC	CASSLGTGQETQYF
TRBD1	TRBJ2-4	TRBV4-2	14	NA	TGTGCCAGCAGCCACGGGACAGGGAGTGACATTCAGTACTTC	CASSHGTGSDIQYF
TRBD2	TRBJ2-7	TRBV28	20	NA	TGTGCCAGCAGTTTGTCCAGGGGGACTAGCGGAAGAAGGAGCTCCTACGAGCAGTACTTC	CASSLSRGTSGRRSSYEQYF
NA	TRBJ2-1	TRBV7-6	13	NA	TGTGCCAGCAGCTCCGCCCTAGGTCGTGAGCAGTTCTTC	CASSSALGREQFF
TRBD2	TRBJ2-3	TRBV27	18	NA	TGTGCCAGCAGCCCTGGACTAGCGGGGGGTTTGCGCACAGATACGCAGTATTTT	CASSPGLAGGLRTDTQYF
TRBD2	TRBJ2-7	TRBV5-1	18	NA	TGCGCCAGCAGCTTAGAAGGTCGGCTAGCGGGGGGCTCCTACGAGCAGTACTTC	CASSLEGRLAGGSYEQYF
TRBD2	TRBJ2-3	TRBV6-1	14	NA	TGTGCCAGCAGTGACGGGGGGGCGGGGGATACGCAGTATTTT	CASSDGGAGDTQYF
NA	TRBJ2-3	TRBV7-3	12	NA	TGTGCCAGCAGCTTTTACGGAGATACGCAGTATTTT	CASSFYGDTQYF
NA	TRBJ1-5	TRBV6-5	15	few	TGTGCCAGCAGTTACAGGAGGGAGAGCAATCAGCCCCAGCATTTT	CASSYRRESNQPQHF
TRBD1	TRBJ2-7	TRBV6-1	18	NA	TGTGCCAGCAGTGAAAGAAGCGATAGGACAGGGATCTCCTACGAGCAGTACTTC	CASSERSDRTGISYEQYF
NA	TRBJ1-2	TRBV21-1	17	NA	TGTGCCAGCAGGCAAAGTCGAGTTACAGGGGAGTGGTGTGGCTACACCTTC	CASRQSRVTGEWCGYTF
TRBD2	TRBJ2-5	TRBV7-2	17	NA	TGTGCCAGCAGCTCGGGACTAGCGGGAGTATGGGGGGAGACCCAGTACTTC	CASSSGLAGVWGETQYF
TRBD2	TRBJ2-3	TRBV5-6	15	once	TGTGCCAGCAGCCTACTAGCGGGGGGCACAGATACGCAGTATTTT	CASSLLAGGTDTQYF